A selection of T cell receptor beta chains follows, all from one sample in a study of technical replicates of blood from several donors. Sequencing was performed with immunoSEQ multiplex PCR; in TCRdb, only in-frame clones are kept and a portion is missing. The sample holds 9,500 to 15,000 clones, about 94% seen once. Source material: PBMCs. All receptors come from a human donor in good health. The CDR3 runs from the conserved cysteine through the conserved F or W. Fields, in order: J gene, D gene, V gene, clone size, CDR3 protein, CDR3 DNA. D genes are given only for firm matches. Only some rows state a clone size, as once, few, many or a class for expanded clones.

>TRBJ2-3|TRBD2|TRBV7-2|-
CASSSPMGGDYTDTQYF
TGTGCCAGCAGCTCCCCTATGGGGGGGGACTACACAGATACGCAGTATTTT
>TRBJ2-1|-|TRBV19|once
CASSIGSPGEQFF
TGTGCCAGTAGTATCGGGAGCCCCGGTGAGCAGTTCTTC
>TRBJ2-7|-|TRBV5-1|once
CASSLVQMSSYEQYF
TGCGCCAGCAGCTTGGTACAGATGAGCTCCTACGAGCAGTACTTC
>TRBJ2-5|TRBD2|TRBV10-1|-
CASSESLTGTTKETQYF
TGCGCCAGCAGTGAGTCCCTAACCGGGACTACTAAAGAGACCCAGTACTTC
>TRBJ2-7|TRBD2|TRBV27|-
CASSPSGRKSYEQYF
TGTGCCAGCAGCCCCAGCGGGAGAAAATCCTACGAGCAGTACTTC
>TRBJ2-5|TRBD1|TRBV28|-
CASSSNEGQGVETQYF
TGTGCCAGCAGTTCTAATGAGGGACAGGGAGTCGAGACCCAGTACTTC
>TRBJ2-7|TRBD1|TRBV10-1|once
CASSGQGHREQYF
TGCGCCAGCAGCGGACAGGGGCACCGCGAGCAGTACTTC
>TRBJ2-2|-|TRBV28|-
CASSSGGELFF
TGTGCCAGCAGTTCGGGGGGGGAGCTGTTTTTT
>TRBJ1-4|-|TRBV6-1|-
CASTRNGVDGEKLFF
TGTGCCAGCACCCGAAACGGGGTAGACGGTGAAAAACTGTTTTTT
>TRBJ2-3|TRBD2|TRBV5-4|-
CASSLGAGGTDTQYF
TGTGCCAGCAGCTTGGGTGCGGGGGGAACAGATACGCAGTATTTT
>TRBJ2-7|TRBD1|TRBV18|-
CASSPGTGHREQYF
TGTGCCAGCTCACCCGGGACAGGGCATCGCGAGCAGTACTTC
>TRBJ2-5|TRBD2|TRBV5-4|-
CASSLRLAGGGETQYF
TGTGCCAGCAGCTTGAGACTAGCGGGAGGCGGGGAGACCCAGTACTTC
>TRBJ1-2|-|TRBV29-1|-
CSVALGLNYGYTF
TGCAGCGTTGCGCTAGGACTAAACTATGGCTACACCTTC
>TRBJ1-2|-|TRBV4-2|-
CASSHPAEGPENYGYTF
TGTGCCAGCAGCCACCCCGCTGAGGGTCCCGAAAACTATGGCTACACCTTC
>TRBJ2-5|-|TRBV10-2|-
CASSEAEETQYF
TGCGCCAGCAGTGAGGCAGAAGAGACCCAGTACTTC
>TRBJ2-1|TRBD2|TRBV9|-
CASSELEAGWENEQFF
TGTGCCAGCAGCGAGCTCGAAGCGGGATGGGAAAATGAGCAGTTCTTC
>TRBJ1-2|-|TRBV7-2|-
CASTKPGAVTLDYGYTF
TGTGCCAGCACGAAGCCTGGGGCAGTAACCTTGGACTATGGCTACACCTTC
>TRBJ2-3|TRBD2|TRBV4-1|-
CASSQDLTSGSGRGDTQYF
TGCGCCAGCAGCCAAGATCTGACTAGCGGGAGTGGACGGGGAGATACGCAGTATTTT
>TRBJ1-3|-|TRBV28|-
CASIPRPGGNTIYF
TGTGCCAGCATCCCTCGCCCAGGAGGAAACACCATATATTTT
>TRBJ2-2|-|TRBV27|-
CASSPLGEGGELFF
TGTGCCAGCAGCCCTCTCGGGGAAGGCGGGGAGCTGTTTTTT
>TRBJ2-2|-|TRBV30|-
CAWSGGDGLNAGELFF
TGTGCCTGGAGTGGGGGGGACGGCCTAAACGCCGGGGAGCTGTTTTTT
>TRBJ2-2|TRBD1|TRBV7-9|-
CASSPQGARDTGELFF
TGTGCCAGCAGCCCTCAGGGGGCGCGGGACACCGGGGAGCTGTTTTTT
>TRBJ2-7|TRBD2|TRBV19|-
CASRTSGSLEQYF
TGTGCCAGTAGGACTAGCGGGAGTCTCGAGCAGTACTTC
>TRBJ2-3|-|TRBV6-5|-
CASSYSLSRSTDTQYF
TGTGCCAGCAGTTACTCCTTGAGCCGTAGCACAGATACGCAGTATTTT
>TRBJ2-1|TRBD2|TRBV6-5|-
CASSLAGAYNEQFF
TGTGCCAGCAGTCTAGCGGGGGCCTACAATGAGCAGTTCTTC
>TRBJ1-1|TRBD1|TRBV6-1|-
CASSEMTGGTEAFF
TGTGCCAGCAGTGAGATGACAGGGGGCACTGAAGCTTTCTTT
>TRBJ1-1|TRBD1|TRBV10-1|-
CASSEGTTGRIGAFF
TGCGCCAGCAGTGAGGGGACGACAGGGCGCATCGGAGCTTTCTTT
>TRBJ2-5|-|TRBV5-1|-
CASSPGNGAQETQYF
TGCGCCAGCAGCCCCGGGAACGGCGCCCAAGAGACCCAGTACTTC
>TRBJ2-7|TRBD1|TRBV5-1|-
CASSLTGGLVYEQYF
TGCGCCAGCAGTCTTACAGGGGGTTTAGTCTACGAGCAGTACTTC
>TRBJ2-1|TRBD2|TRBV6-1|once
CASSEGPSGSFNEQFF
TGTGCCAGCAGTGAAGGCCCTAGCGGGAGTTTCAATGAGCAGTTCTTC
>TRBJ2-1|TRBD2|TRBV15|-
CATSRDQWGGRGSYNEQFF
TGTGCCACCAGCAGAGATCAGTGGGGCGGGAGGGGCTCCTACAATGAGCAGTTCTTC
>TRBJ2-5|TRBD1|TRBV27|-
CASRTKPNRGQETQYF
TGTGCCAGCAGGACAAAGCCGAACAGGGGTCAAGAGACCCAGTACTTC
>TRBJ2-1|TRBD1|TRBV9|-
CASSAQDRVGEQFF
TGTGCCAGCAGCGCACAGGACAGGGTAGGTGAGCAGTTCTTC
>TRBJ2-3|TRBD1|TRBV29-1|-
CSVDNRGTTDTQYF
TGCAGCGTTGACAACAGGGGGACCACAGATACGCAGTATTTT
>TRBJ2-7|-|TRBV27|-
CASSLKGEYEQYF
TGTGCCAGCAGTTTGAAGGGGGAGTACGAGCAGTACTTC
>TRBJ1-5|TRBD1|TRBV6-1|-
CASSSQGNQPQHF
TGTGCCAGCAGCTCACAGGGGAATCAGCCCCAGCATTTT
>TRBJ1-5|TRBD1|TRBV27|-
CASSPDRGMQPQHF
TGTGCCAGCAGTCCGGACAGGGGAATGCAGCCCCAGCATTTT
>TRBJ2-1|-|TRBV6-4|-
CASAITGGSSEQFF
TGTGCCAGCGCTATAACCGGGGGTAGCTCCGAGCAGTTCTTC
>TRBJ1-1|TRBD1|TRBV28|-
CASSPGQGSTEAFF
TGTGCCAGCAGCCCCGGACAGGGGAGCACTGAAGCTTTCTTT
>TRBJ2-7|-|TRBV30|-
CASGVAYEQYF
TGTGCGTCGGGGGTAGCCTACGAGCAGTACTTC
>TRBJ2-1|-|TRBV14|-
CASSQVPYSSYNEQFF
TGTGCCAGCAGCCAAGTCCCTTATAGCTCCTACAATGAGCAGTTCTTC
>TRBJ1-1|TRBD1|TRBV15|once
CATSRSLGQGDTEAFF
TGTGCCACCAGCAGATCCCTTGGACAGGGGGACACTGAAGCTTTCTTT